The clone carrying this TCR beta chain came up once. This sample is part of a study of cytomegalovirus exposure and HLA in healthy donors. There are 16 residues in the CDR3. Unmatched junction bases numbered 4, after V lost 3 bases and J lost 0 bases. Germline V CDR1 and CDR2: MDHEN, SYDVKM. The study ran its PCR with 60 Vbeta and 13 Jbeta primers. Profiling relied on immunoSEQ multiplex PCR, and the TCRdb table lists in-frame clones only, not all of them. The data contain 150,000 or so clones, 80% to 90% of them singletons. V is TRBV28 and J is TRBJ1-4; 7 bases are a match to TRBD1. The clonotype comes from a man aged 18 to 29 in good health and CMV-seronegative. The sequenced sample was PBMCs. Written as DNA, the CDR3 is TGTGCCAGCAGTTTCAACAGGGGCCCAACTAATGAAAAACTGTTTTTT. Amino acid sequence: CASSFNRGPTNEKLFF.